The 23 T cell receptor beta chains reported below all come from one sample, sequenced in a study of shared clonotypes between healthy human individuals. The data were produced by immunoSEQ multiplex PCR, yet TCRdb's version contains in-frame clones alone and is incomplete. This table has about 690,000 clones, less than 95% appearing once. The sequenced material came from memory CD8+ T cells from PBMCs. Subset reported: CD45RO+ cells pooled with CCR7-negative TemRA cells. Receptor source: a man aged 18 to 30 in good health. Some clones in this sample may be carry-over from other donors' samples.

CDR3: CASSTGLAGRADTQYF. In DNA form, the CDR3 reads TGCGCCAGCAGCACGGGACTAGCGGGAAGGGCAGATACGCAGTATTTT. V usage is TRBV5-1 and J usage is TRBJ2-3, with TRBD2 matching 13 bases. The CDR3 has 16 amino acids. The junction had 6 bases not matched to a gene; V was cut back by 4 bases and J by 4 bases. Germline values: CDR1 SGHRS, CDR2 YFSETQ.

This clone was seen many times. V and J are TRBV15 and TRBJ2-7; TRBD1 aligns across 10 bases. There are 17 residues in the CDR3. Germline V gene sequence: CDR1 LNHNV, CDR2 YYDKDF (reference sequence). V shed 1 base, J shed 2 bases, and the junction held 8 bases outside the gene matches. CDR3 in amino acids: CATSRGGPGQGAYEQYF. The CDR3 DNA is TGTGCCACCAGCAGAGGAGGACCCGGACAGGGGGCCTACGAGCAGTACTTC.

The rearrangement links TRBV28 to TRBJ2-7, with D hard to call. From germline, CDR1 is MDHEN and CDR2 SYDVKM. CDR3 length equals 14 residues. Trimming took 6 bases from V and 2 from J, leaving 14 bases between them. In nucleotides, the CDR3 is TGTGCCAGCAGCCCGGACGGAGAGACCTACGAGCAGTACTTC. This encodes CASSPDGETYEQYF.

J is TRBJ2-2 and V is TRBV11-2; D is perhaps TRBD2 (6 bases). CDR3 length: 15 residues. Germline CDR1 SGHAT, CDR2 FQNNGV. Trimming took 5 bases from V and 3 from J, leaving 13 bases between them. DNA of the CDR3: TGTGCCAGCAGCCGAGGACGGGGGTACACCGGGGAGCTGTTTTTT. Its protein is CASSRGRGYTGELFF.

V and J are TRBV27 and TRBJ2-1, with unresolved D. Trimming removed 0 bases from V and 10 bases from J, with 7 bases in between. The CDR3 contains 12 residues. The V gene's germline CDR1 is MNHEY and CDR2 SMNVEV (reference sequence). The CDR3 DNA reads TGTGCCAGCAGTTTATCCCTACCCGAGCAGTTCTTC. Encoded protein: CASSLSLPEQFF.

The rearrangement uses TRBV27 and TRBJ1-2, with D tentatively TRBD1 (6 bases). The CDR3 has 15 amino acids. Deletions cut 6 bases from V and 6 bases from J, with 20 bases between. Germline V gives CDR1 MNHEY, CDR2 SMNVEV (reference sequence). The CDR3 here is CASRANLQGIDGYTF. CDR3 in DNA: TGTGCCAGCAGGGCTAACCTACAGGGTATAGATGGCTACACCTTC.

The CDR3 loop reads CASSPGTGGPSYEQYF. The CDR3 nucleotides are TGCGCCAGCAGTCCCGGGACAGGGGGCCCCTCCTACGAGCAGTACTTC. This sequence joins TRBV23-1 and TRBJ2-7; 12 bases match TRBD1. TRBV23-1 is filed as an ORF, its function uncertain. The CDR3 runs to 16 residues. J lost 0 bases, V lost 4 bases, and 4 bases had no gene match.

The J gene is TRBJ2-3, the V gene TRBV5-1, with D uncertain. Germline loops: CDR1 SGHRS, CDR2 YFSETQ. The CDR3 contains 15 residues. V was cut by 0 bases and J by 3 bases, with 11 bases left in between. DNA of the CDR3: TGCGCCAGCAGCTTGGGTATCAGTCAGACAGATACGCAGTATTTT. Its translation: CASSLGISQTDTQYF.

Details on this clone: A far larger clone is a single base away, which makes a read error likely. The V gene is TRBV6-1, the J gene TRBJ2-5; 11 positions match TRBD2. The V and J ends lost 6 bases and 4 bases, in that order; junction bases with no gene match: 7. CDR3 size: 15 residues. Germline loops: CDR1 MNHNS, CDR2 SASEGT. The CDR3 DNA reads TGTGCCAGCAGCCGTTTAGCGGGAGGGCGAGAGACCCAGTACTTC. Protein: CASSRLAGGRETQYF.

Here the CDR3 DNA reads TGTGCCAGCAGTTTGTGGGAAGGCAATCAGCCCCAGCATTTT. Translation: CASSLWEGNQPQHF. The chain uses TRBV27 and TRBJ1-5; D is unresolved. Germline V gene sequence: CDR1 MNHEY, CDR2 SMNVEV (reference sequence). The CDR3 is 14 residues long. V was trimmed by 3 bases and J by 2 bases, leaving 8 bases between them.

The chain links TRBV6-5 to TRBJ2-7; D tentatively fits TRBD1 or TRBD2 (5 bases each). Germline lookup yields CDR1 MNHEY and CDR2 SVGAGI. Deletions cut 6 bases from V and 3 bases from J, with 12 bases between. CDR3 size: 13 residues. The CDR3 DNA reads TGTGCCAGCAGCCCCCGGGGCCGCTACGAGCAGTACTTC. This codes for CASSPRGRYEQYF.

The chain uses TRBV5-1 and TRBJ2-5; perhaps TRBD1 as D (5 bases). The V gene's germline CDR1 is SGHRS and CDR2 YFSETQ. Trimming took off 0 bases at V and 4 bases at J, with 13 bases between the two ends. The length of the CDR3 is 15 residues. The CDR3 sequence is CASSLAGSTLETQYF. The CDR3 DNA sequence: TGCGCCAGCAGCTTGGCAGGGTCCACACTAGAGACCCAGTACTTC.

CDR3 in DNA: TGTGCCAGCAGCTCCGACTTTAACGAGCAGTACTTC. Encoded protein: CASSSDFNEQYF. The chain has TRBV13 and TRBJ2-7; D gene ambiguous. V dropped 4 bases and J dropped 5 bases, with 9 bases sitting between them. The CDR3 runs to 12 residues. From germline, CDR1 is PRHDT and CDR2 FYEKMQ (reference sequence).

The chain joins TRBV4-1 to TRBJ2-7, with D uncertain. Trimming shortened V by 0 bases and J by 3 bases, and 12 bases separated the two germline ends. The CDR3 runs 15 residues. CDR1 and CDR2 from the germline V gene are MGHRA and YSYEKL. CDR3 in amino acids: CASSQDRLLSYEQYF. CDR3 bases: TGCGCCAGCAGCCAAGATCGGTTATTGAGCTACGAGCAGTACTTC.

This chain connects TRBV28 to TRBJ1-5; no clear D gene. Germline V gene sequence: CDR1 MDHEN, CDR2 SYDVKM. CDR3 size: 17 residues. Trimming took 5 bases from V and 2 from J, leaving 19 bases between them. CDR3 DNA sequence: TGTGCCAGCAGTCTTCGTTCAGGCTCGATTCGCAATCAGCCCCAGCATTTT. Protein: CASSLRSGSIRNQPQHF. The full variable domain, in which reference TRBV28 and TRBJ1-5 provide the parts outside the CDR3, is DVKVTQSSRYLVKRTGEKVFLECVQDMDHENMFWYRQDPGLGLRLIYFSYDVKMKEKGDIPEGYSVSREKKERFSLILESASTNQTSMYLCASSLRSGSIRNQPQHFGDGTRLSIL.

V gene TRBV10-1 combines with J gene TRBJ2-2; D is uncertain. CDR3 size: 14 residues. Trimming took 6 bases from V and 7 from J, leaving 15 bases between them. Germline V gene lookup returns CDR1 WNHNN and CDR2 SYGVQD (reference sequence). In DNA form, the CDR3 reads TGCGCCAGCAGCGCACAGAAAAGGATCGGGGAGCTGTTTTTT. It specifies CASSAQKRIGELFF.

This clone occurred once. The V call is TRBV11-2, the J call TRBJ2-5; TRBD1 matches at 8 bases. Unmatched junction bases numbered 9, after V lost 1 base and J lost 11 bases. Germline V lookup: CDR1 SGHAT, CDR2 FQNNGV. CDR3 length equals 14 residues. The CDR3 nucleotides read TGTGCCAGCAGCTTAGTTCAGGGGGCGGTTGAGCAGTACTTC. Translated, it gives CASSLVQGAVEQYF.

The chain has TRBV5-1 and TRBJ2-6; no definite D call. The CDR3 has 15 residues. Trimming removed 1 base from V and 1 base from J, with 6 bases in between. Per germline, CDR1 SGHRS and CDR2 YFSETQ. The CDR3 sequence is CASSLRPSGANVLTF. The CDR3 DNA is TGCGCCAGCAGCTTGAGGCCGTCTGGGGCCAACGTCCTGACTTTC.

The CDR3 is CASRGRASGELFF. The CDR3 DNA sequence: TGTGCAAGTCGCGGCCGGGCCTCCGGGGAGCTGTTTTTT. This chain uses TRBV12-2 with TRBJ2-2. TRBV12-2 corresponds to a pseudogene. The CDR3 has 13 residues.

CDR3 residues: CASIGDGETQYF. The CDR3, as DNA: TGTGCCAGCATAGGGGACGGGGAGACCCAGTACTTC. The V call is TRBV6-5, the J call TRBJ2-5; D is possibly TRBD1 or TRBD2 (5 bases each). Germline assignment: CDR1 MNHEY and CDR2 SVGAGI. The CDR3 spans 12 residues. V was clipped by 7 bases and J by 5 bases, with 11 bases between them.

CDR3 region: CASSYHRDAGELFF. The CDR3 DNA is TGCGCCAGCAGCTACCACAGGGACGCCGGGGAGCTGTTTTTT. This chain uses TRBV4-1 with TRBJ2-2, with D possibly matching TRBD1 (6 bases). Trimming cost V 5 bases and J 6 bases, with 13 bases left between them. CDR1 and CDR2 (germline): MGHRA, YSYEKL. The CDR3 totals 14 residues.

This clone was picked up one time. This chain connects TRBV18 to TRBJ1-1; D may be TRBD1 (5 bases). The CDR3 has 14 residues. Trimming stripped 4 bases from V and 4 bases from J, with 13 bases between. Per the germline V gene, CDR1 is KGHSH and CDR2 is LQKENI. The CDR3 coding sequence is TGTGCCAGCTCACAAGAGCAGGGCGGCACTGAAGCTTTCTTT. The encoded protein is CASSQEQGGTEAFF.

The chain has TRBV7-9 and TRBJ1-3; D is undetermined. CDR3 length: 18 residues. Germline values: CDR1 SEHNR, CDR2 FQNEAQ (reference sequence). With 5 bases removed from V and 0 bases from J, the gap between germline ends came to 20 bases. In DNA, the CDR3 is TGTGCCAGCAGCCATCTGTCCCACGAGGCTTCCTCTGGAAACACCATATATTTT. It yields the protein CASSHLSHEASSGNTIYF.